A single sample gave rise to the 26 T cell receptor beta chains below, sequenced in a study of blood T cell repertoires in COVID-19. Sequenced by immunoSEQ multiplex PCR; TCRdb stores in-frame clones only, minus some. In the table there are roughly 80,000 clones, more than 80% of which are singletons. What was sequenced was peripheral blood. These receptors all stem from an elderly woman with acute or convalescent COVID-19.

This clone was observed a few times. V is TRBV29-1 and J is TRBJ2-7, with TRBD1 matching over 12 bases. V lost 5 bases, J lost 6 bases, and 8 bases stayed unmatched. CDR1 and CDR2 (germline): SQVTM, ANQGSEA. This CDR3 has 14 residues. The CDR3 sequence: CSVLGQGAGSEQYF. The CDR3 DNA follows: TGCAGCGTTTTGGGACAGGGGGCTGGGAGCGAGCAGTACTTC.

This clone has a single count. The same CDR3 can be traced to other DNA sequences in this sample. Here the CDR3 DNA reads TGCGCCAGCAGCCGGGGGGGGTCCACAGATACGCAGTATTTT. It specifies CASSRGGSTDTQYF. This chain joins TRBV5-1 and TRBJ2-3; 8 bases agree with TRBD2. CDR3 length: 14 residues. V gave up 4 bases and J gave up 2 bases; unmatched junction bases: 3. Germline assignment: CDR1 SGHRS and CDR2 YFSETQ.

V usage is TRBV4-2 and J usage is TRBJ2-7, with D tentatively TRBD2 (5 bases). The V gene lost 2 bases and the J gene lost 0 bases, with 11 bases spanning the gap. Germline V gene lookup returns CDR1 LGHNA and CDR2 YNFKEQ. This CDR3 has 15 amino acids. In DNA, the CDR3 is TGTGCCAGCAGCCAATCGGCGGGTCCCTCCTACGAGCAGTACTTC. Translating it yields CASSQSAGPSYEQYF.

For the CDR3, the DNA is TGTGCCAGCAGCTTGGGACTAGTGGAAGAGACCCAGTACTTC. This encodes CASSLGLVEETQYF. The chain uses TRBV7-2 and TRBJ2-5, with 8 bases matching TRBD2. This CDR3 has 14 amino acids. V lost 3 bases, J lost 3 bases, and 3 bases stayed unmatched. Germline CDR1 and CDR2: SGHTA and FQGNSA.

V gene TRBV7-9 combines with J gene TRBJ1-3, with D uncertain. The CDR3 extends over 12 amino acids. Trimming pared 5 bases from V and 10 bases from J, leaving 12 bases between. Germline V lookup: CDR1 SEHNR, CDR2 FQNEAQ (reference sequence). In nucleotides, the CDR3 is TGTGCCAGCAGCCCCGTCCTCGAGACCATATATTTT. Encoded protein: CASSPVLETIYF. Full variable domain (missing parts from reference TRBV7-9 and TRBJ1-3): DTGVSQNPRHKITKRGQNVTFRCDPISEHNRLYWYRQTLGQGPEFLTYFQNEAQLEKSRLLSDRFSAERPKGSFSTLEIQRTEQGDSAMYLCASSPVLETIYFGEGSWLTVV.

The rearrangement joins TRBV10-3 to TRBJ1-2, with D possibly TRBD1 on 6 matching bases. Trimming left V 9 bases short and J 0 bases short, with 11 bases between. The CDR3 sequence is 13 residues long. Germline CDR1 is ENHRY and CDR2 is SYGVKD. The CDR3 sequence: CAIQGLSNYGYTF. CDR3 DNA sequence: TGTGCCATTCAGGGGCTATCTAACTATGGCTACACCTTC.

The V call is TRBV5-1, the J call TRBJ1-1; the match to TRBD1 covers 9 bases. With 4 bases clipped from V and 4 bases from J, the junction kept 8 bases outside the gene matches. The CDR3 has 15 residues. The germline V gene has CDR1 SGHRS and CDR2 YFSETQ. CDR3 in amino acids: CASSTGTGSVTEAFF. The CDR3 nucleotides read TGCGCCAGCAGCACCGGGACAGGGTCGGTCACTGAAGCTTTCTTT.

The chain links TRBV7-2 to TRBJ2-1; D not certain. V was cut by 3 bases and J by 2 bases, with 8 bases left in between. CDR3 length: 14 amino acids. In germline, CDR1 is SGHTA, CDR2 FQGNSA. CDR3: CASSFGFTYNEQFF. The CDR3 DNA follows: TGTGCCAGCAGCTTCGGGTTTACCTACAATGAGCAGTTCTTC.

CDR3 bases: TGTGCCAGCAGTAGGGCGGGACTAGCGGATTTTAGCACAGATACGCAGTATTTT. Protein: CASSRAGLADFSTDTQYF. The chain has TRBV27 and TRBJ2-3; 11 bases line up with TRBD2. V was clipped by 5 bases and J by 0 bases; unmatched bases: 10. CDR3 length: 18 residues. CDR1 is MNHEY and CDR2 is SMNVEV in the germline V gene (reference sequence).

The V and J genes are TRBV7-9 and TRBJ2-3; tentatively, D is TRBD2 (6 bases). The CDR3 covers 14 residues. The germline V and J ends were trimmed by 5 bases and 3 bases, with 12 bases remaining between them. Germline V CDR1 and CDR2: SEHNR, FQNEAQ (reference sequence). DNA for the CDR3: TGTGCCAGCAGCGGGCCGGGACTGACAGATACGCAGTATTTT. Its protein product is CASSGPGLTDTQYF.

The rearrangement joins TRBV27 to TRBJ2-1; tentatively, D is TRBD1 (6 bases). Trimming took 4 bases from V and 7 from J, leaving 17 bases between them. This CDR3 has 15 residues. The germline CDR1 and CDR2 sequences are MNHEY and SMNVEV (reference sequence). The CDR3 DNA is TGTGCCAGCAGTTACCGGGACAACCAAGGTAATGAGCAGTTCTTC. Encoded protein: CASSYRDNQGNEQFF.

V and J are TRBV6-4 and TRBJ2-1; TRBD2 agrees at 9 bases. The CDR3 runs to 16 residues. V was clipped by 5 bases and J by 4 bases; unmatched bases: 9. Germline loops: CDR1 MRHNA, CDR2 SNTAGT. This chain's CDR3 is CASSTMAGGFYNEQFF. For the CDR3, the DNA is TGTGCCAGCAGTACTATGGCGGGAGGGTTTTACAATGAGCAGTTCTTC.

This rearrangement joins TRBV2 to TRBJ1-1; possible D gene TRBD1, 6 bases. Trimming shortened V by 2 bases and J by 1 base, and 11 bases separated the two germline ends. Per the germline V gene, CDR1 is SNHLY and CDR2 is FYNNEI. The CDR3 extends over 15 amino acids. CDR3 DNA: TGTGCCAGCAGTGAACAGGGGAGGGGGAACACTGAAGCTTTCTTT. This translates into CASSEQGRGNTEAFF.

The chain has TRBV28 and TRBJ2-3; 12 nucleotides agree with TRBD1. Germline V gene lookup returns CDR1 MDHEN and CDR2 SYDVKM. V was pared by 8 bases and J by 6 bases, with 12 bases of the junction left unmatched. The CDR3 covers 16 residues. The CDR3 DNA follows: TGTGCCAGCGAAGCAGCGGGACAGGGGGCTTCGGATACGCAGTATTTT. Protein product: CASEAAGQGASDTQYF.

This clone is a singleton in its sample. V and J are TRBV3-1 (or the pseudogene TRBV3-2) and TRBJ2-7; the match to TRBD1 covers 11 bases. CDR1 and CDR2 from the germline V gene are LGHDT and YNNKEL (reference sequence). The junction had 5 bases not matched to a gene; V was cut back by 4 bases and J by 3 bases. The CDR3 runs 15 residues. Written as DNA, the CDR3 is TGTGCCAGCAGCCCCCGGGACAGGGGGGGCTACGAGCAGTACTTC. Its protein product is CASSPRDRGGYEQYF.

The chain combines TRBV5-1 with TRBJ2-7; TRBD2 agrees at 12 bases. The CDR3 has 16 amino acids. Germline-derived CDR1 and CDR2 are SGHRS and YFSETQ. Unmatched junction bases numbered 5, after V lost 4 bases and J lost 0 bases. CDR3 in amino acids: CASSLLAGGPSYEQYF. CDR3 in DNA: TGCGCCAGCAGCCTGCTAGCGGGAGGGCCCTCCTACGAGCAGTACTTC.

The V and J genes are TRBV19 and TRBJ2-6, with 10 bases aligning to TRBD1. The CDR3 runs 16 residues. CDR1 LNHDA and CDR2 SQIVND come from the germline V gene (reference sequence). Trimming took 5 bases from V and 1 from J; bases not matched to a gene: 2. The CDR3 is CASSRDRGSGANVLTF. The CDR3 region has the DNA TGTGCCAGTAGTCGGGACAGGGGATCTGGGGCCAACGTCCTGACTTTC.

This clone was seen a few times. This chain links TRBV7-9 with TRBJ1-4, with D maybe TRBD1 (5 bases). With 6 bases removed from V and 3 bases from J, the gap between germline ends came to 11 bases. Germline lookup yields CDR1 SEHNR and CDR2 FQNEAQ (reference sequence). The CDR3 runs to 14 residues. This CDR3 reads CASSKGAANEKLFF. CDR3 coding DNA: TGTGCCAGCAGTAAAGGGGCGGCTAATGAAAAACTGTTTTTT.

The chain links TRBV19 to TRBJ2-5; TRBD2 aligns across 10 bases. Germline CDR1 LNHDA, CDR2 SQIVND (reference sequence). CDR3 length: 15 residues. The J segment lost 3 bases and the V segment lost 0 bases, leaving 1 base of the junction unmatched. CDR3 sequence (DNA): TGTGCCAGTAGTATAGACCTAGCGGGAGAAGAGACCCAGTACTTC. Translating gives CASSIDLAGEETQYF.

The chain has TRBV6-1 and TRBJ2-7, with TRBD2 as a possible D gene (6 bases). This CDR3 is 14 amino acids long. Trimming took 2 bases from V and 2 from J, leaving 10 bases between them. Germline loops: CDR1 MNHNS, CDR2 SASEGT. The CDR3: CASSEFAGPYEQYF. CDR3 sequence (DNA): TGTGCCAGCAGTGAATTCGCGGGGCCCTACGAGCAGTACTTC.

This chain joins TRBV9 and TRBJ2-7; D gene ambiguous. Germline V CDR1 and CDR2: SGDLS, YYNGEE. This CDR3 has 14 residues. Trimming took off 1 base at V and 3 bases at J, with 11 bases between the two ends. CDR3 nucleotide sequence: TGTGCCAGCAGCGTATCAAACTCAAACTACGAGCAGTACTTC. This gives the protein CASSVSNSNYEQYF.

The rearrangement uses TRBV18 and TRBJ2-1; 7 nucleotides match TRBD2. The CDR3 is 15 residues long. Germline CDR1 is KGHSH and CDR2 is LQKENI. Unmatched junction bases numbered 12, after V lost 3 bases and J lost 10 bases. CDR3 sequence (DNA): TGTGCCAGCTCACCCATCTCTAGCGGAATGGGGGAGCAGTTCTTC. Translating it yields CASSPISSGMGEQFF.

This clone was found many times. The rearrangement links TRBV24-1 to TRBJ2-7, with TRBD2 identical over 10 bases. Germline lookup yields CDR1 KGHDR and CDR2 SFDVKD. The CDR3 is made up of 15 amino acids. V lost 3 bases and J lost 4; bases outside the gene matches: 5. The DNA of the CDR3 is TGTGCCACCAGTGATCAGCGGGAGGGATTTTACGAGCAGTACTTC. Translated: CATSDQREGFYEQYF.

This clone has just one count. CDR3 protein: CASSIPSGRVNTGELFF. CDR3 nucleotide sequence: TGTGCCAGTAGTATCCCCAGCGGGAGGGTGAACACCGGGGAGCTGTTTTTT. V usage is TRBV19 and J usage is TRBJ2-2, with 10 nucleotides matching TRBD2. Per germline, CDR1 LNHDA and CDR2 SQIVND (reference sequence). CDR3 size: 17 residues. V was pared by 3 bases and J by 1 base, with 5 bases of the junction left unmatched.

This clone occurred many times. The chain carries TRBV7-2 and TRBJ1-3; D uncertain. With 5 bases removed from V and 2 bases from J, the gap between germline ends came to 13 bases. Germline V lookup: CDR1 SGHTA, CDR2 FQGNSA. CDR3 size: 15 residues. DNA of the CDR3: TGTGCCAGCAGCCCAACACCCCCCCCTGGAAACACCATATATTTT. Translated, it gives CASSPTPPPGNTIYF. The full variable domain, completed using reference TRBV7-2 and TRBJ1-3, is GAGVSQSPSNKVTEKGKDVELRCDPISGHTALYWYRQSLGQGLEFLIYFQGNSAPDKSGLPSDRFSAERTGGSVSTLTIQRTQQEDSAVYLCASSPTPPPGNTIYFGEGSWLTVV.

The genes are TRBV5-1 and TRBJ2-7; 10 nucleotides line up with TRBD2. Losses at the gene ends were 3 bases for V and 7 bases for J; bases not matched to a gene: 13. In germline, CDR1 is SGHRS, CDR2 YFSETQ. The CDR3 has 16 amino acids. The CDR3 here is CASSSRQAGGMDEQYF. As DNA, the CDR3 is TGCGCCAGCAGCTCCAGGCAAGCGGGAGGGATGGATGAGCAGTACTTC. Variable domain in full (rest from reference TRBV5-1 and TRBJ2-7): KAGVTQTPRYLIKTRGQQVTLSCSPISGHRSVSWYQQTPGQGLQFLFEYFSETQRNKGNFPGRFSGRQFSNSRSEMNVSTLELGDSALYLCASSSRQAGGMDEQYFGPGTRLTVT.